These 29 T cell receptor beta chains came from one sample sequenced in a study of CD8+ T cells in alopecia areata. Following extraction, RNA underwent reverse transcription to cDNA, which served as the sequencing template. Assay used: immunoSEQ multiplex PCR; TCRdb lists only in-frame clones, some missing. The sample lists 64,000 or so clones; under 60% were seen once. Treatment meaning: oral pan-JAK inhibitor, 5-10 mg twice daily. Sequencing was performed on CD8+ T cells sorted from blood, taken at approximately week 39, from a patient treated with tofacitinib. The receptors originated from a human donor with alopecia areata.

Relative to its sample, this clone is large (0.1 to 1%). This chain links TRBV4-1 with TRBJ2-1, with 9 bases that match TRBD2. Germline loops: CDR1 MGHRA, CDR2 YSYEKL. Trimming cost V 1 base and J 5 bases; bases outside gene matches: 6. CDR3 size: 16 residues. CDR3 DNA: TGCGCCAGCAGCCAAGGGGCTAGCGGGACAGACAATGAGCAGTTCTTC. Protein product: CASSQGASGTDNEQFF.

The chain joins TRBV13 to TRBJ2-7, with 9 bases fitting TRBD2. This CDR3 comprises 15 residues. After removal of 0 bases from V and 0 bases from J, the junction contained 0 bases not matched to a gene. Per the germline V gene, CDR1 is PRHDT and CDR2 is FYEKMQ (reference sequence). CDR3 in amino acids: CASSLGLAGSYEQYF. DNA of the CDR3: TGTGCCAGCAGCTTAGGACTAGCGGGCTCCTACGAGCAGTACTTC.

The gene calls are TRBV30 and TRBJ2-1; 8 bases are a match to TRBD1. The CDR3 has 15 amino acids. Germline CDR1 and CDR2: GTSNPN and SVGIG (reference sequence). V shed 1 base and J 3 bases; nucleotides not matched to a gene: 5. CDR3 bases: TGTGCCTGGAGTGAAAAAGACAGGGGCTACAATGAGCAGTTCTTC. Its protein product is CAWSEKDRGYNEQFF.

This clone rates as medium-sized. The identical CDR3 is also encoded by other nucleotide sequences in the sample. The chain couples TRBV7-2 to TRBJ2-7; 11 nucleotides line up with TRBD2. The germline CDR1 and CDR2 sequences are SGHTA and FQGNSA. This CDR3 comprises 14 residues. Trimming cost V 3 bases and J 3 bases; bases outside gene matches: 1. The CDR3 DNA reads TGTGCCAGCAGCTTGACTAGCGGGAACTACGAGCAGTACTTC. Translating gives CASSLTSGNYEQYF. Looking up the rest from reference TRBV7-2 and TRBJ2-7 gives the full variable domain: GAGVSQSPSNKVTEKGKDVELRCDPISGHTALYWYRQSLGQGLEFLIYFQGNSAPDKSGLPSDRFSAERTGGSVSTLTIQRTQQEDSAVYLCASSLTSGNYEQYFGPGTRLTVT.

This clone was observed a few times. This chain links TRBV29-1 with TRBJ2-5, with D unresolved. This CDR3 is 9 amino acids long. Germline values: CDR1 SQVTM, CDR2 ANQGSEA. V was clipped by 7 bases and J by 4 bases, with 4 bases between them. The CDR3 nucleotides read TGCAGCGGAGGAGAGACCCAGTACTTC. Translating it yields CSGGETQYF.

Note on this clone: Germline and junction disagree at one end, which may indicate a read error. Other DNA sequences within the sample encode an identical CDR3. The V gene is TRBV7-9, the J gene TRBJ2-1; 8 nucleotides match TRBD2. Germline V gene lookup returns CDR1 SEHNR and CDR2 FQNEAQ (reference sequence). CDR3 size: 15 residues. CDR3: CASSQGLAPYNEQFF. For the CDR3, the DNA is TGCGCCAGCAGCCAAGGACTAGCCCCCTACAATGAGCAGTTCTTC.

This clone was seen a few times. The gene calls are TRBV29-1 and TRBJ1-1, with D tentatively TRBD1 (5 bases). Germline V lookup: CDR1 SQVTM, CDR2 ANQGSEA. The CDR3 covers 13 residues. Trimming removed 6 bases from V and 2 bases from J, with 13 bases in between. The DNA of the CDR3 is TGCAGCGTGGCTACAGGAGGAAACACTGAAGCTTTCTTT. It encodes CSVATGGNTEAFF. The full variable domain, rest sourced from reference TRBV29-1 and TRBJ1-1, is SAVISQKPSRDICQRGTSLTIQCQVDSQVTMMFWYRQQPGQSLTLIATANQGSEATYESGFVIDKFPISRPNLTFSTLTVSNMSPEDSSIYLCSVATGGNTEAFFGQGTRLTVV.

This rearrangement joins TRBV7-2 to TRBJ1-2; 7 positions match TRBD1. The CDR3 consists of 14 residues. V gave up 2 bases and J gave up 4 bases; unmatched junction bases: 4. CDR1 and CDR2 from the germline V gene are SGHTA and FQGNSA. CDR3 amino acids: CASSLTDRIYGYTF. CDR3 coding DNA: TGTGCCAGCAGCTTAACGGACAGGATCTATGGCTACACCTTC.

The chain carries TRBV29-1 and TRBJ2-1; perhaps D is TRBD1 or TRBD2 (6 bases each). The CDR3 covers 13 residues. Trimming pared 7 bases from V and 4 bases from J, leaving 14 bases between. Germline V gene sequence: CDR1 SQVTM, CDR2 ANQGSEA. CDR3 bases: TGCAGCGCGCGAGGGGGGACTTACAATGAGCAGTTCTTC. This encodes CSARGGTYNEQFF.

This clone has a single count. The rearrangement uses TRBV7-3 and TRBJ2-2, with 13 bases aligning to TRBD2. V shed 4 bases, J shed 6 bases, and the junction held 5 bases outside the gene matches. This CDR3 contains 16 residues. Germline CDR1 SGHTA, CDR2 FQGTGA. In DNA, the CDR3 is TGTGCCAGCAGCTCAAGGACTAGCGGGAGCCCCGGGGAGCTGTTTTTT. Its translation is CASSSRTSGSPGELFF.

CDR3 in DNA: TGTGCCAGCAGCTTATTAGATACGCAGTATTTT. Translated, it gives CASSLLDTQYF. V gene TRBV7-2 combines with J gene TRBJ2-3, with D unresolved. Germline CDR1 reads SGHTA; CDR2 reads FQGNSA. This CDR3 has 11 amino acids. V lost 2 bases to trimming and J lost 5 bases, with 2 bases between them.

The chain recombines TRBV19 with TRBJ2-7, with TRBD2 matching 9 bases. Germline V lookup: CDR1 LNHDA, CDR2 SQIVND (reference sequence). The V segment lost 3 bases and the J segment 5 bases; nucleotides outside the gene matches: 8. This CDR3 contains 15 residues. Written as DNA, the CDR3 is TGTGCCAGTAGTATCCTAAGCGGGAGGAGGGACGAGCAGTACTTC. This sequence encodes CASSILSGRRDEQYF.

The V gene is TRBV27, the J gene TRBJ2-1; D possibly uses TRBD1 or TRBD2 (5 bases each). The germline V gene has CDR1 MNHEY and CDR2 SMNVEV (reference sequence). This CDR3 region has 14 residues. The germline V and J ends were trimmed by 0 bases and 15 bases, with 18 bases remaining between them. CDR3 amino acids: CASSLSMAHRGAFF. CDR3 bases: TGTGCCAGCAGTTTATCGATGGCCCACCGAGGGGCGTTCTTC.

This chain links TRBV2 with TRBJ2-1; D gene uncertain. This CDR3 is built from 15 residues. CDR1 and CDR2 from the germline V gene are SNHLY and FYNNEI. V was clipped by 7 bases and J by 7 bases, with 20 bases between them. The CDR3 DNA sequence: TGTGCCAGCACCTCTTCCCCGGGCCCCAGGAATGAGCAGTTCTTC. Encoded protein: CASTSSPGPRNEQFF.

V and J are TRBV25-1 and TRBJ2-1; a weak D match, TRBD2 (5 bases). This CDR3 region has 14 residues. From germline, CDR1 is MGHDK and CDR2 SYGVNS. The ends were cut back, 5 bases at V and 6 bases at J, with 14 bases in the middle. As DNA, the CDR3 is TGTGCCAGCAGTTACACACGGGAAGGCAATGAGCAGTTCTTC. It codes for CASSYTREGNEQFF. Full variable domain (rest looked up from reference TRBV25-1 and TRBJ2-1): EADIYQTPRYLVIGTGKKITLECSQTMGHDKMYWYQQDPGMELHLIHYSYGVNSTEKGDLSSESTVSRIRTEHFPLTLESARPSHTSQYLCASSYTREGNEQFFGPGTRLTVL.

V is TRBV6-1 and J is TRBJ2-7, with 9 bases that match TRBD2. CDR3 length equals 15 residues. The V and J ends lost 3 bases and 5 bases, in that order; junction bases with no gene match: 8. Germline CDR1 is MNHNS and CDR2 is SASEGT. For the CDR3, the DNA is TGTGCCAGCAGTGACCCCCTAGCGGGGCACGACGAGCAGTACTTC. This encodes CASSDPLAGHDEQYF.

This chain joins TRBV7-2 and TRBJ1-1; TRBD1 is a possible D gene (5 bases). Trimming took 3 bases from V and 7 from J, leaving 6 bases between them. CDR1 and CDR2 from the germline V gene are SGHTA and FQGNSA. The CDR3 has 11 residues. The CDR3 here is CASSLGVEAFF. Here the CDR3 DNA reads TGTGCCAGCAGCTTGGGGGTTGAAGCTTTCTTT.

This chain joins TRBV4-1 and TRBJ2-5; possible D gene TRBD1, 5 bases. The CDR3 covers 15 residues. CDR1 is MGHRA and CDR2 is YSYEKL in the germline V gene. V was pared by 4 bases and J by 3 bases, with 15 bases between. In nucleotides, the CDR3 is TGCGCCAGCAGCCTCCCTGTGGGGCATGAAGAGACCCAGTACTTC. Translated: CASSLPVGHEETQYF.

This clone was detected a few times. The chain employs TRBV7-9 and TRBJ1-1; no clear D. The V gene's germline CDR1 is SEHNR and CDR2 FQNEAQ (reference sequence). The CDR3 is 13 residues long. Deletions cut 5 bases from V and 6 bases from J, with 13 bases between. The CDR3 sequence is CASSRVGFPEAFF. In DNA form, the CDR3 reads TGTGCCAGCAGCCGAGTGGGGTTCCCTGAAGCTTTCTTT.

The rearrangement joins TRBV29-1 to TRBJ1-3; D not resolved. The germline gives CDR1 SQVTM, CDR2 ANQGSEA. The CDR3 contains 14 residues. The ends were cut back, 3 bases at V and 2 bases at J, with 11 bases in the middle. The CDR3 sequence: CSVDPKGTGNTIYF. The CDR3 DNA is TGCAGCGTTGATCCCAAGGGAACTGGAAACACCATATATTTT. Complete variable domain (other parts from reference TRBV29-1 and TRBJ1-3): SAVISQKPSRDICQRGTSLTIQCQVDSQVTMMFWYRQQPGQSLTLIATANQGSEATYESGFVIDKFPISRPNLTFSTLTVSNMSPEDSSIYLCSVDPKGTGNTIYFGEGSWLTVV.

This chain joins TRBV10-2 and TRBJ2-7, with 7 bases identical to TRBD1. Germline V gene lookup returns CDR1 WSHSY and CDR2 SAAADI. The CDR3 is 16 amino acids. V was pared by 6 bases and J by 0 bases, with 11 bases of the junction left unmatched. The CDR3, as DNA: TGCGCCAGCAGCGGGGCGGAATACAGGGGCTCCTACGAGCAGTACTTC. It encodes CASSGAEYRGSYEQYF.

CDR3 sequence reads: CASSLKTSGSLATDTQYF. The CDR3 coding sequence is TGTGCCAGCAGCTTGAAGACTAGCGGGAGTTTGGCTACAGATACGCAGTATTTT. The genes are TRBV7-2 and TRBJ2-3, with 12 bases lining up with TRBD2. This CDR3 is 18 amino acids long. CDR1 SGHTA and CDR2 FQGNSA come from the germline V gene. Trimming took 3 bases from V and 3 from J; bases not matched to a gene: 10.

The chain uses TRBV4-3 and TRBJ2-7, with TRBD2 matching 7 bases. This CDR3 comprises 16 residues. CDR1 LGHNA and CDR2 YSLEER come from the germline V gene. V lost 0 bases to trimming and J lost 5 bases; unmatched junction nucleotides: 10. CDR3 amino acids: CASSQDLPGRYDEQYF. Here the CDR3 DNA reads TGCGCCAGCAGCCAAGATCTGCCCGGGAGGTACGACGAGCAGTACTTC.

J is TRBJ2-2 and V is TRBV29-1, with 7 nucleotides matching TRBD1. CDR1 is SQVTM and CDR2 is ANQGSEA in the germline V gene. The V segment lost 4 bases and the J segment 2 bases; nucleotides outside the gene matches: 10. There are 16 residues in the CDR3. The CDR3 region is CSVADRQGVNTGELFF. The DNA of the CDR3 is TGCAGCGTTGCGGACAGGCAAGGGGTAAACACCGGGGAGCTGTTTTTT.

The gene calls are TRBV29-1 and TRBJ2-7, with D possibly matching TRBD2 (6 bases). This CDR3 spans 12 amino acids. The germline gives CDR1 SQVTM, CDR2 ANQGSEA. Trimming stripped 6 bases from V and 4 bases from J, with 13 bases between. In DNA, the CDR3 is TGCAGCGTGGTGCTCGGGGGTTACGAGCAGTACTTC. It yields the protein CSVVLGGYEQYF.

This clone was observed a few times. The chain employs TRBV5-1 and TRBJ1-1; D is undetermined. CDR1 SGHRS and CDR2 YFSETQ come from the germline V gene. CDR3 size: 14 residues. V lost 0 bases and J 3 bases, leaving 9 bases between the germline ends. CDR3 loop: CASSLAAEYTEAFF. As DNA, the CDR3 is TGCGCCAGCAGCTTGGCGGCGGAATACACTGAAGCTTTCTTT.

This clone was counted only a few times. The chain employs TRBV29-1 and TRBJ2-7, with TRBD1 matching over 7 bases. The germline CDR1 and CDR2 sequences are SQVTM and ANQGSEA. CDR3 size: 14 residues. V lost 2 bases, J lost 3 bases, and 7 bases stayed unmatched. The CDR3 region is CSVELFTGVYEQYF. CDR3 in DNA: TGCAGCGTTGAACTTTTCACAGGGGTCTACGAGCAGTACTTC.

CDR3 protein: CASSLAGLSGANVLTF. The CDR3 DNA reads TGTGCCAGCAGCTTAGCGGGCCTCTCTGGGGCCAACGTCCTGACTTTC. The chain couples TRBV7-9 to TRBJ2-6; no definite D call. This CDR3 has 16 amino acids. The V end was cut by 0 bases, the J end by 0 bases, with 6 bases between. Germline loops: CDR1 SEHNR, CDR2 FQNEAQ (reference sequence). The full variable domain, in which reference TRBV7-9 and TRBJ2-6 provide the parts outside the CDR3, is DTGVSQNPRHKITKRGQNVTFRCDPISEHNRLYWYRQTLGQGPEFLTYFQNEAQLEKSRLLSDRFSAERPKGSFSTLEIQRTEQGDSAMYLCASSLAGLSGANVLTFGAGSRLTVL.

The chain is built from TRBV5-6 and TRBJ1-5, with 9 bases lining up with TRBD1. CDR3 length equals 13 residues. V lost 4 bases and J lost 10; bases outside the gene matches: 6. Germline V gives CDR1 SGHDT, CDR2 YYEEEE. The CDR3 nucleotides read TGTGCCAGCAGCACAGGGGGCTCCCTACCCCAGCATTTT. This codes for CASSTGGSLPQHF.